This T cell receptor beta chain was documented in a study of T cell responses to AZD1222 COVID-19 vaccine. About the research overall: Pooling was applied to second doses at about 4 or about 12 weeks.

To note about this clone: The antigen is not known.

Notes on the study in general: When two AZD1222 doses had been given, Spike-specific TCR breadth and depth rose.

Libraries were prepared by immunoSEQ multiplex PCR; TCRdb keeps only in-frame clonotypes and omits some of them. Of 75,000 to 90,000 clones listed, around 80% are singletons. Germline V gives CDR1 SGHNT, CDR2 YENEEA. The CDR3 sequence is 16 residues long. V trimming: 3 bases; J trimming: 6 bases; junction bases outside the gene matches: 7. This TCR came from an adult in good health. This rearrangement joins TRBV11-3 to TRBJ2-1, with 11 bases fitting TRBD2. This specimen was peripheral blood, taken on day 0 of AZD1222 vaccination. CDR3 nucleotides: TGTGCCAGCAGCTTGGGTACTAGCGGGGGATTCAATGAGCAGTTCTTC. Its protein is CASSLGTSGGFNEQFF.